This TCR beta chain emerged from a study of blood T cell repertoires in COVID-19. Across the whole study: Donors in the United States, Italy and Spain gave samples during acute or convalescent COVID-19. Sources were T cells, B-cell-depleted T cells, or PBMCs; the material itself was cDNA or gDNA.

Authors' processing steps: The authors estimated nucleated cell counts from reference gene primer amplification. Sequencing used immunoSEQ multiplex PCR; TCRdb keeps in-frame clones, though not all of them. V and J calls and clone size are given by that table; D and trimming were obtained from the DNA. The data contain 350,000 to 450,000 clones, roughly 85% of them singletons. Germline V CDR1 and CDR2: MGHRA, YSYEKL. Trimming shortened V by 0 bases and J by 4 bases, and 9 bases separated the two germline ends. The CDR3 has 14 amino acids. This receptor was obtained from a woman aged 18-35 years with acute or convalescent COVID-19. Sequenced material: peripheral blood. The rearrangement links TRBV4-1 to TRBJ1-2; unclear D gene. DNA for the CDR3: TGCGCCAGCAGCCAAGAACGGGTAGGCTATGGCTACACCTTC. It translates to CASSQERVGYGYTF.